This TCR beta chain was documented in a study of blood T cell repertoires in COVID-19. Study in general: COVID-19 samples, acute and convalescent, were from the United States, Italy and Spain. Sources were T cells, B-cell-depleted T cells, or PBMCs; the material itself was cDNA or gDNA.

The CDR3 consists of 15 residues. Germline assignment: CDR1 MNHEY and CDR2 SVGAGI. The ends lost 4 bases at V and 3 bases at J; junction bases unmatched: 4. Per the original data handling: Quantification of nucleated cells was approximated via reference gene primer amplification. TCRdb's copy holds only in-frame clones and misses some; the assay was immunoSEQ multiplex PCR. The D gene and trimming were derived from the DNA, and the V and J assignments and clone size from that table. The sample includes 230,000 or so clones, roughly 84% of them seen just once. Specimen: peripheral blood. The rearrangement uses TRBV6-5 and TRBJ2-3; 10 nucleotides match TRBD2. The TCR was taken from a middle-aged man with active or convalescent COVID-19. The CDR3 loop reads CASSLAGGMTDTQYF. The CDR3 DNA follows: TGTGCCAGCAGTTTAGCGGGAGGTATGACAGATACGCAGTATTTT.